These T cell receptor beta chains were read from a single sample in a study of OX40 agonist ivuxolimab in advanced cancers. Clones were sequenced by immunoSEQ multiplex PCR, and TCRdb holds only the in-frame ones, with some missing. The sample has under 25,000 clones; 85% to 90% are singletons. Sequenced material: CD4+ or CD8+ T cells sorted from blood, taken in a trial of the OX40 agonist ivuxolimab. Receptor source: an adult with an advanced solid tumor such as melanoma, head and neck, liver or kidney cancer. The CDR3 runs from the conserved cysteine through the conserved F or W. D genes are given only for firm matches. The size of a clone is reported for some rows only, either as once, few or many, or as a class for expanded clones.

j_gene: TRBJ1-2; d_gene: TRBD1; v_gene: TRBV6-9; abundance: .; CDR3aa: CASSVTGTVNYGYTF; CDR3nt: TGTGCCAGCAGCGTTACGGGGACAGTTAACTATGGCTACACCTTC
j_gene: TRBJ1-2; d_gene: .; v_gene: TRBV19; abundance: once; CDR3aa: CASSITIQSLLDTF; CDR3nt: TGTGCCAGTAGTATAACGATCCAGTCTCTATTAGACACCTTC
j_gene: TRBJ1-5; d_gene: .; v_gene: TRBV7-9; abundance: once; CDR3aa: CASSPGGRGSNQPQHF; CDR3nt: TGTGCCAGCAGCCCGGGTGGGAGGGGAAGCAATCAGCCCCAGCATTTT
j_gene: TRBJ1-5; d_gene: .; v_gene: TRBV9; abundance: few; CDR3aa: CASSVGWGPDYSNQPQHF; CDR3nt: TGTGCCAGCAGCGTAGGGTGGGGGCCTGATTATAGCAATCAGCCCCAGCATTTT
j_gene: TRBJ1-2; d_gene: .; v_gene: TRBV19; abundance: large; CDR3aa: CASKGQGQLNYGYTF; CDR3nt: TGTGCCAGTAAAGGCCAGGGTCAGCTTAACTATGGCTACACCTTC
j_gene: TRBJ2-3; d_gene: .; v_gene: TRBV7-2; abundance: .; CDR3aa: CASSLAVQSTDTQYF; CDR3nt: TGTGCCAGCAGCTTAGCGGTACAGAGCACAGATACGCAGTATTTT
j_gene: TRBJ1-1; d_gene: TRBD1; v_gene: TRBV28; abundance: .; CDR3aa: CASSPGQGTEAFF; CDR3nt: TGTGCCAGCAGTCCGGGACAGGGGACTGAAGCTTTCTTT
j_gene: TRBJ1-3; d_gene: TRBD1; v_gene: TRBV4-3; abundance: .; CDR3aa: CASSRRQGWGNTIYF; CDR3nt: TGCGCCAGCAGCCGAAGACAGGGCTGGGGAAACACCATATATTTT
j_gene: TRBJ2-7; d_gene: TRBD2; v_gene: TRBV11-3; abundance: .; CDR3aa: CASSLTSGGHEQYF; CDR3nt: TGTGCCAGCAGCCTGACTAGCGGGGGACACGAGCAGTACTTC
j_gene: TRBJ2-1; d_gene: .; v_gene: TRBV5-1; abundance: once; CDR3aa: CASSSKGSLNEQFF; CDR3nt: TGCGCCAGCAGCTCGAAGGGGTCTCTAAATGAGCAGTTCTTC
j_gene: TRBJ1-5; d_gene: .; v_gene: TRBV9; abundance: once; CDR3aa: CASGTDSNQPQHF; CDR3nt: TGTGCCAGCGGGACGGATAGCAATCAGCCCCAGCATTTT
j_gene: TRBJ1-4; d_gene: TRBD1; v_gene: TRBV27; abundance: .; CDR3aa: CASSQGGRLNEKLFF; CDR3nt: TGTGCCAGCAGTCAGGGGGGCAGGCTCAATGAAAAACTGTTTTTT
j_gene: TRBJ1-1; d_gene: TRBD1; v_gene: TRBV29-1; abundance: .; CDR3aa: CSVTGRDRVNTEAFF; CDR3nt: TGCAGCGTTACCGGCCGGGACAGGGTGAACACTGAAGCTTTCTTT
j_gene: TRBJ1-6; d_gene: .; v_gene: TRBV30; abundance: .; CDR3aa: CANGGRGSPLHF; CDR3nt: TGTGCCAACGGGGGCAGAGGTTCACCCCTCCACTTT
j_gene: TRBJ1-3; d_gene: .; v_gene: TRBV5-6; abundance: .; CDR3aa: CASSLDLSGAVGNTIYF; CDR3nt: TGTGCCAGCAGCTTGGACTTGTCAGGGGCTGTTGGAAACACCATATATTTT
j_gene: TRBJ2-5; d_gene: TRBD2; v_gene: TRBV14; abundance: .; CDR3aa: CASSQEVLGARELETQYF; CDR3nt: TGTGCCAGCAGCCAAGAGGTGCTGGGCGCGCGGGAGTTAGAGACCCAGTACTTC
j_gene: TRBJ2-2; d_gene: TRBD1; v_gene: TRBV7-3; abundance: .; CDR3aa: CASSPVGGQGWTGELFF; CDR3nt: TGTGCCAGCAGCCCCGTAGGGGGACAGGGGTGGACCGGGGAGCTGTTTTTT
j_gene: TRBJ2-3; d_gene: .; v_gene: TRBV5-5; abundance: .; CDR3aa: CASLRSGLTDTQYF; CDR3nt: TGTGCCAGCTTGCGGAGCGGGCTCACAGATACGCAGTATTTT
j_gene: TRBJ1-2; d_gene: TRBD1; v_gene: TRBV9; abundance: .; CDR3aa: CASSVVPTGKNSGYTF; CDR3nt: TGTGCCAGCAGCGTAGTACCGACAGGGAAAAATAGTGGCTACACCTTC
j_gene: TRBJ1-2; d_gene: .; v_gene: TRBV7-9; abundance: once; CDR3aa: CASSLATVLGYTF; CDR3nt: TGTGCCAGCAGCTTAGCGACAGTACTGGGCTACACCTTC
j_gene: TRBJ1-2; d_gene: .; v_gene: TRBV5-4; abundance: .; CDR3aa: CASSQAGGYGYTF; CDR3nt: TGCGCCAGCAGCCAAGCTGGGGGCTATGGCTACACCTTC
j_gene: TRBJ2-3; d_gene: .; v_gene: TRBV5-4; abundance: .; CDR3aa: CASSSPGSGSLSTDTQYF; CDR3nt: TGTGCCAGCAGCTCCCCAGGGTCAGGCTCCCTTAGCACAGATACGCAGTATTTT
j_gene: TRBJ1-6; d_gene: .; v_gene: TRBV6-5; abundance: few; CDR3aa: CASSYAGAGSPLHF; CDR3nt: TGTGCCAGCAGTTACGCTGGGGCGGGTTCACCCCTCCACTTT
j_gene: TRBJ2-2; d_gene: TRBD1; v_gene: TRBV18; abundance: .; CDR3aa: CASSPTRQGGNTGELFF; CDR3nt: TGTGCCAGCTCACCAACGCGACAGGGGGGGAACACCGGGGAGCTGTTTTTT
j_gene: TRBJ2-3; d_gene: TRBD1; v_gene: TRBV27; abundance: .; CDR3aa: CASSFLVTGLRTDTQYF; CDR3nt: TGTGCCAGCAGTTTCCTCGTGACAGGGTTGCGCACAGATACGCAGTATTTT
j_gene: TRBJ2-4; d_gene: TRBD1; v_gene: TRBV2; abundance: once; CDR3aa: CASSSQGMGDIQYF; CDR3nt: TGTGCCAGCAGTTCACAGGGGATGGGGGACATTCAGTACTTC
j_gene: TRBJ1-5; d_gene: .; v_gene: TRBV9; abundance: .; CDR3aa: CASSVGPGPGGNQPQHF; CDR3nt: TGTGCCAGCAGCGTCGGACCCGGGCCGGGGGGCAATCAGCCCCAGCATTTT
j_gene: TRBJ2-7; d_gene: .; v_gene: TRBV10-3; abundance: .; CDR3aa: CAITPTGDEQYF; CDR3nt: TGTGCCATTACGCCGACCGGCGACGAGCAGTACTTC
j_gene: TRBJ2-2; d_gene: TRBD1; v_gene: TRBV5-1; abundance: .; CDR3aa: CASSGRDSINTGELFF; CDR3nt: TGCGCCAGCAGCGGCCGGGACAGCATTAACACCGGGGAGCTGTTTTTT
j_gene: TRBJ2-6; d_gene: .; v_gene: TRBV6-6; abundance: .; CDR3aa: CASSYGGVGANVLTF; CDR3nt: TGTGCCAGCAGTTACGGAGGGGTGGGGGCCAACGTCCTGACTTTC
j_gene: TRBJ2-7; d_gene: TRBD1; v_gene: TRBV7-8; abundance: few; CDR3aa: CASSGKTGGLGRKYF; CDR3nt: TGTGCCAGCAGCGGAAAGACAGGGGGCTTGGGTAGAAAGTACTTC
j_gene: TRBJ2-3; d_gene: TRBD2; v_gene: TRBV5-1; abundance: .; CDR3aa: CASSLGLAGGDDTQYF; CDR3nt: TGCGCCAGCAGCTTGGGGCTAGCGGGGGGCGACGATACGCAGTATTTT
j_gene: TRBJ2-7; d_gene: .; v_gene: TRBV14; abundance: .; CDR3aa: CASSLFIARVAYEQYF; CDR3nt: TGTGCCAGCAGCCTGTTCATTGCCAGGGTAGCCTACGAGCAGTACTTC
j_gene: TRBJ1-4; d_gene: .; v_gene: TRBV6-1; abundance: once; CDR3aa: CPPGVTNEKLFF; CDR3nt: TGTCCCCCGGGGGTGACTAATGAAAAACTGTTTTTT
j_gene: TRBJ1-1; d_gene: .; v_gene: TRBV14; abundance: .; CDR3aa: CASSGVVNTEAFF; CDR3nt: TGTGCCAGCAGCGGGGTGGTGAACACTGAAGCTTTCTTT
j_gene: TRBJ1-1; d_gene: .; v_gene: TRBV6-5; abundance: .; CDR3aa: CASRRQPNTEAFF; CDR3nt: TGTGCCAGCAGACGACAGCCGAACACTGAAGCTTTCTTT
j_gene: TRBJ2-7; d_gene: .; v_gene: TRBV6-5; abundance: .; CDR3aa: CASSSLAVGPVYEQYF; CDR3nt: TGTGCCAGCAGTTCCCTGGCCGTGGGCCCAGTATACGAGCAGTACTTC
j_gene: TRBJ2-1; d_gene: .; v_gene: TRBV4-1; abundance: .; CDR3aa: CASSQINVASSYNEQFF; CDR3nt: TGCGCCAGCAGCCAGATAAACGTAGCGAGCTCCTACAATGAGCAGTTCTTC
j_gene: TRBJ2-7; d_gene: .; v_gene: TRBV5-6; abundance: .; CDR3aa: CASSFEVREQYF; CDR3nt: TGTGCCAGCAGCTTTGAAGTCAGGGAGCAGTACTTC
j_gene: TRBJ1-2; d_gene: TRBD1; v_gene: TRBV7-9; abundance: .; CDR3aa: CASSTGTGVYYGYTF; CDR3nt: TGTGCCAGCAGCACAGGGACAGGGGTGTACTATGGCTACACCTTC
j_gene: TRBJ1-1; d_gene: TRBD1; v_gene: TRBV27; abundance: .; CDR3aa: CASSSGQMNTEAFF; CDR3nt: TGTGCCAGCAGTTCGGGACAGATGAACACTGAAGCTTTCTTT
j_gene: TRBJ2-7; d_gene: .; v_gene: TRBV7-6; abundance: .; CDR3aa: CASSLGDTYEQYF; CDR3nt: TGTGCCAGCAGCTTAGGAGACACCTACGAGCAGTACTTC
j_gene: TRBJ2-1; d_gene: .; v_gene: TRBV19; abundance: .; CDR3aa: CASSPGVPSYNEQFF; CDR3nt: TGTGCCAGTAGTCCCGGGGTCCCCTCCTACAATGAGCAGTTCTTC